Following are 12 T cell receptor beta chains from one sample sequenced in a study of CD8 T cells in ankylosing spondylitis. The antigens of these receptors remain unknown. One entry per CDR3 protein, called by TCRdb with MiXCR from the 5' RACE reads. The repertoire holds around 770,000 distinct CDR3 sequences, with around 20% as singletons. Findings and limits, study-wide: Seemingly distinctive of ankylosing spondylitis blood was a TCR beta motif formed by eight highly homologous variants.

Material for sequencing was blood, either unsorted or a sorted T cell fraction (not recorded which). These receptors all come from a male donor with ankylosing spondylitis.

The rearrangement uses TRBV7-9 and TRBJ2-3; tentatively, D is TRBD1 (6 bases). This CDR3 spans 15 amino acids. With 5 bases removed from V and 0 bases from J, the gap between germline ends came to 12 bases. Germline assignment: CDR1 SEHNR and CDR2 FQNEAQ (reference sequence). CDR3 sequence reads: CASSVRGRSTDTQYF. Written as DNA, the CDR3 is TGTGCCAGCAGCGTCAGGGGTAGGAGCACAGATACGCAGTATTTT. The full variable domain, completed using reference TRBV7-9 and TRBJ2-3, is DTGVSQNPRHKITKRGQNVTFRCDPISEHNRLYWYRQTLGQGPEFLTYFQNEAQLEKSRLLSDRFSAERPKGSFSTLEIQRTEQGDSAMYLCASSVRGRSTDTQYFGPGTRLTVL.

This clonotype was found a few times. This chain uses TRBV27 with TRBJ2-3; perhaps TRBD1 as D (6 bases). V shed 1 base and J shed 2 bases, with 10 bases lying between them. Germline V gene lookup returns CDR1 MNHEY and CDR2 SMNVEV (reference sequence). The CDR3 is 15 amino acids. The CDR3 DNA sequence: TGTGCCAGCAGTTTATTAGAGGGGGACACAGATACGCAGTATTTT. Its translation: CASSLLEGDTDTQYF.

The rearrangement links TRBV14 to TRBJ1-5; D gene ambiguous. V was pared by 4 bases and J by 4 bases, with 8 bases between. Germline V gene lookup returns CDR1 SGHDN and CDR2 FVKESK. The CDR3 sequence is 13 residues long. The CDR3 DNA is TGTGCCAGCAGCCGGGAAGTGAATCAGCCCCAGCATTTT. Translated: CASSREVNQPQHF. The full variable domain, completed using reference TRBV14 and TRBJ1-5, is EAGVTQFPSHSVIEKGQTVTLRCDPISGHDNLYWYRRVMGKEIKFLLHFVKESKQDESGMPNNRFLAERTGGTYSTLKVQPAELEDSGVYFCASSREVNQPQHFGDGTRLSIL.

The rearrangement joins TRBV7-9 to TRBJ2-7; TRBD1 matches 7 bases. This CDR3 comprises 13 residues. J was trimmed by 9 bases and V by 1 base; bases with no gene match: 6. From germline, CDR1 is SEHNR and CDR2 FQNEAQ (reference sequence). The CDR3 reads CASSLEGGVGQYF. The CDR3 DNA reads as TGTGCCAGCAGCTTAGAAGGGGGCGTAGGGCAGTACTTC.

The table lists this clonotype with a few counts. The CDR3 bases are TGTGCCAGCAGGGACAGATCGAATTCACCCCTCCACTTT. It specifies CASRDRSNSPLHF. The rearrangement links TRBV6-2 or TRBV6-3 to TRBJ1-6, with TRBD1 as a possible D gene (6 bases). Trimming pared 6 bases from V and 7 bases from J, leaving 10 bases between. The CDR3 extends over 13 amino acids. CDR1 MNHEY and CDR2 SVGEGT come from the germline V gene.

The chain has TRBV2 and TRBJ1-1; 8 bases align to TRBD1. The CDR3 loop spans 16 amino acids. After removal of 0 bases from V and 6 bases from J, the junction contained 9 bases not matched to a gene. CDR1 is SNHLY, CDR2 FYNNEI, per germline. CDR3 protein: CASSEALGQGGAEAFF. In nucleotides, the CDR3 is TGTGCCAGCAGTGAAGCTCTAGGACAGGGAGGGGCTGAAGCTTTCTTT. Full variable domain (outside the CDR3, taken from reference TRBV2 and TRBJ1-1): EPEVTQTPSHQVTQMGQEVILRCVPISNHLYFYWYRQILGQKVEFLVSFYNNEISEKSEIFDDQFSVERPDGSNFTLKIRSTKLEDSAMYFCASSEALGQGGAEAFFGQGTRLTVV.

V is TRBV18 and J is TRBJ2-1; no clear D. From germline, CDR1 is KGHSH and CDR2 LQKENI. V lost 0 bases to trimming and J lost 0 bases, with 6 bases between them. This CDR3 has 15 amino acids. CDR3: CASSPPFSSYNEQFF. Here the CDR3 DNA reads TGTGCCAGCTCACCACCCTTTAGCTCCTACAATGAGCAGTTCTTC. The entire variable domain, with the rest obtained from reference TRBV18 and TRBJ2-1, is as follows: NAGVMQNPRHLVRRRGQEARLRCSPMKGHSHVYWYRQLPEEGLKFMVYLQKENIIDESGMPKERFSAEFPKEGPSILRIQQVVRGDSAAYFCASSPPFSSYNEQFFGPGTRLTVL.

This clonotype was observed a handful of times. This chain joins TRBV2 and TRBJ2-4; 9 bases map to TRBD1. Germline CDR1 is SNHLY and CDR2 is FYNNEI. V lost 2 bases and J lost 5; bases outside the gene matches: 7. The CDR3 is 16 amino acids. The chain's CDR3 is CASSERTGANENIQYF. CDR3 nucleotide sequence: TGTGCCAGCAGTGAAAGGACAGGGGCCAACGAAAACATTCAGTACTTC. Using reference TRBV2 and TRBJ2-4 for the parts outside the CDR3, the full variable domain is EPEVTQTPSHQVTQMGQEVILRCVPISNHLYFYWYRQILGQKVEFLVSFYNNEISEKSEIFDDQFSVERPDGSNFTLKIRSTKLEDSAMYFCASSERTGANENIQYFGAGTRLSVL.

This clonotype was picked up a small number of times. The chain joins TRBV10-3 to TRBJ1-1, with no clear D. CDR1 and CDR2 from the germline V gene are ENHRY and SYGVKD. There are 15 residues in the CDR3. V was cut by 3 bases and J by 5 bases, with 16 bases left in between. CDR3: CAISDPARFRTEAFF. CDR3 coding DNA: TGTGCCATCAGTGACCCCGCGCGCTTTCGGACTGAAGCTTTCTTT.

This clonotype was detected a few times. This rearrangement joins TRBV9 to TRBJ2-1; TRBD2 aligns across 7 bases. The germline V gene encodes CDR1 SGDLS and CDR2 YYNGEE. The V gene end was trimmed by 2 bases and the J gene end by 0 bases; junction bases not matched to a gene: 5. The CDR3 extends over 16 amino acids. The CDR3 protein is CASSVSSGTSYNEQFF. Written as DNA, the CDR3 is TGTGCCAGCAGCGTTTCTAGCGGTACCTCCTACAATGAGCAGTTCTTC.

This clonotype was seen a few times. The gene calls are TRBV6-5 and TRBJ2-1; 12 bases are shared with TRBD2. V gave up 2 bases and J gave up 4 bases; unmatched junction bases: 9. This CDR3 is built from 18 residues. CDR1 and CDR2 (germline): MNHEY, SVGAGI. CDR3 in amino acids: CASSYLLAGGPSYNEQFF. CDR3 in DNA: TGTGCCAGCAGTTACCTCCTAGCGGGAGGGCCTAGTTACAATGAGCAGTTCTTC.

This clonotype has just a few counts. The rearrangement links TRBV10-3 to TRBJ2-1; D gene ambiguous. CDR1 ENHRY and CDR2 SYGVKD come from the germline V gene. Trimming removed 2 bases at V and 0 bases at J, with 8 bases between. The CDR3 runs to 15 residues. CDR3 coding DNA: TGTGCCATCAGTGAGGGCCAGAGCTCCTACAATGAGCAGTTCTTC. Translated, it gives CAISEGQSSYNEQFF.